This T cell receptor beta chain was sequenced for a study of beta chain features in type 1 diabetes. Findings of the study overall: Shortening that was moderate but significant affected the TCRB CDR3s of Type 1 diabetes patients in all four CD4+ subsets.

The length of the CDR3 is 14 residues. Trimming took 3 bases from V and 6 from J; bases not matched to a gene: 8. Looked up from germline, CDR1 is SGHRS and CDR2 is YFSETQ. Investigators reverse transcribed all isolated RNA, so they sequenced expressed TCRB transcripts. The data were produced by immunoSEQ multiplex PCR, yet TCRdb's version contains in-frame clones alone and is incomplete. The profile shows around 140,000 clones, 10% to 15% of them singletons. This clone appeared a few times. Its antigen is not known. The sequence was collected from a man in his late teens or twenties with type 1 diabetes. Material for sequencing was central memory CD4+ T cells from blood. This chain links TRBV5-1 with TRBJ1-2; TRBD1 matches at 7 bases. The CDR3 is CASSSGQPTDGYTF. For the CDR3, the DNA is TGCGCCAGCAGCTCGGGACAGCCAACGGATGGCTACACCTTC.